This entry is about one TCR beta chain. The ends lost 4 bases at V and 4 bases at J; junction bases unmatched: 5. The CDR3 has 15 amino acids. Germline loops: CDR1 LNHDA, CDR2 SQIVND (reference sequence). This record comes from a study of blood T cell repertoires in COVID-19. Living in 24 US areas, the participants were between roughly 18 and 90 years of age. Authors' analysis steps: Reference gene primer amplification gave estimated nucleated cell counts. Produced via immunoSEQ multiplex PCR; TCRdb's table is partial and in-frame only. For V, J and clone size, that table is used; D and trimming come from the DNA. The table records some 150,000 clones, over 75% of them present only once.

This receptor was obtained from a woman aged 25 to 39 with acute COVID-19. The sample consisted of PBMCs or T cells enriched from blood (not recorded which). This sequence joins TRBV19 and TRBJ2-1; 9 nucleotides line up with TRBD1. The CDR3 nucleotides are TGTGCCAGTAGTAGGGACAGGGAGGGATACAATGAGCAGTTCTTC. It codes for CASSRDREGYNEQFF.